The 21 T cell receptor beta chains below all came from one sample that was sequenced in a study of beta chain features in type 1 diabetes. Investigators reverse transcribed all isolated RNA, so they sequenced expressed TCRB transcripts. Profiling relied on immunoSEQ multiplex PCR, and the TCRdb table lists in-frame clones only, not all of them. The data contain around 320,000 clones, around 15% of them singletons. Sequencing input: central memory CD4+ T cells from blood. The receptors shown here come from a man aged 30 to 45 in good health.

This chain joins TRBV7-9 and TRBJ2-2; unclear D gene. CDR3 length: 15 amino acids. Trimming removed 7 bases at V and 5 bases at J, with 17 bases between. Germline V CDR1 and CDR2: SEHNR, FQNEAQ (reference sequence). In DNA form, the CDR3 reads TGTGCCAGCACCTTGAAAACTATTCGGACCGGGGAGCTGTTTTTT. It is translated as CASTLKTIRTGELFF.

There are many counts of this clone. The chain recombines TRBV7-6 with TRBJ2-1; D is unclear. With 6 bases removed from V and 7 bases from J, the gap between germline ends came to 19 bases. Per the germline V gene, CDR1 is SGHVS and CDR2 is FNYEAQ. This CDR3 spans 15 amino acids. CDR3 bases: TGTGCCAGCAGATATGTGGCGGAGCCAGGAAATGAGCAGTTCTTC. This gives the protein CASRYVAEPGNEQFF.

In its sample, this clone was seen a few times. The chain couples TRBV5-4 to TRBJ2-7; weak D call: TRBD2 (5 bases). The CDR3 contains 13 residues. Germline CDR1 is SGHNT and CDR2 is YYREEE (reference sequence). V was shortened by 7 bases and J by 3 bases, with 14 bases between the two germline ends. The CDR3 loop reads CASRREPRYEQYF. The CDR3 DNA follows: TGTGCCAGCCGCCGGGAACCACGCTACGAGCAGTACTTC. Combining the CDR3 with reference TRBV5-4 and TRBJ2-7 gives the whole variable domain ETGVTQSPTHLIKTRGQQVTLRCSSQSGHNTVSWYQQALGQGPQFIFQYYREEENGRGNFPPRFSGLQFPNYSSELNVNALELDDSALYLCASRREPRYEQYFGPGTRLTVT.

The chain couples TRBV7-2 to TRBJ1-6; D is uncertain. V gave up 1 base and J gave up 10 bases, with 8 bases separating them. The CDR3 sequence is 13 residues long. Germline V gene lookup returns CDR1 SGHTA and CDR2 FQGNSA. DNA for the CDR3: TGTGCCAGCAGCTTAGTGGGGTTATCACCCCTCCACTTT. It encodes CASSLVGLSPLHF.

This chain uses TRBV7-2 with TRBJ2-2; tentative D call: TRBD2 (6 bases). The length of the CDR3 is 15 residues. The germline V and J ends were trimmed by 6 bases and 0 bases, with 11 bases remaining between them. CDR1 is SGHTA and CDR2 is FQGNSA in the germline V gene. The chain's CDR3 is CASRAGLTNTGELFF. The CDR3 nucleotides read TGTGCCAGCAGGGCGGGACTCACGAACACCGGGGAGCTGTTTTTT. The full variable domain, rest sourced from reference TRBV7-2 and TRBJ2-2, is GAGVSQSPSNKVTEKGKDVELRCDPISGHTALYWYRQSLGQGLEFLIYFQGNSAPDKSGLPSDRFSAERTGGSVSTLTIQRTQQEDSAVYLCASRAGLTNTGELFFGEGSRLTVL.

This chain connects TRBV10-3 to TRBJ2-5; 8 positions match TRBD2. The CDR3 is made up of 16 amino acids. Germline values: CDR1 ENHRY, CDR2 SYGVKD. J gave up 3 bases and V 2 bases, and 8 bases lay outside the gene matches. CDR3 loop: CAISEGPSGPEETQYF. CDR3 sequence (DNA): TGTGCCATCAGTGAGGGTCCTAGCGGGCCGGAAGAGACCCAGTACTTC.

Of note for this clone: A read error may produce the germline difference seen at one junction end. The chain links TRBV29-1 to TRBJ2-7; 11 bases agree with TRBD2. CDR3 length: 13 amino acids. Germline lookup yields CDR1 SQVTM and CDR2 ANQGSEA. The CDR3 is CSAETSGGGEQYF. The CDR3 DNA sequence: TGCAGCGCTGAAACTAGCGGGGGCGGCGAGCAGTACTTC.

As to this clone: Other DNA sequences in this sample translate to the same CDR3. This rearrangement joins TRBV2 to TRBJ2-2; 7 bases line up with TRBD1. The V segment lost 7 bases and the J segment 6 bases; nucleotides outside the gene matches: 14. The length of the CDR3 is 16 residues. Per the germline V gene, CDR1 is SNHLY and CDR2 is FYNNEI. The CDR3 nucleotides are TGTGCCAGCAAACTGGGGACCGACAGGGCTTCCGGGGAGCTGTTTTTT. Protein sequence: CASKLGTDRASGELFF.

This sequence joins TRBV5-5 and TRBJ2-5; 7 bases line up with TRBD1. CDR3 length: 13 residues. V shed 5 bases and J 2 bases; nucleotides not matched to a gene: 3. Germline V lookup: CDR1 SGHKS, CDR2 YYEKEE (reference sequence). The CDR3 reads CASSRTGQETQYF. CDR3 in DNA: TGTGCCAGCAGTCGGACAGGACAAGAGACCCAGTACTTC.

This clone was counted a few times. The chain carries TRBV7-2 and TRBJ1-2; 9 nucleotides agree with TRBD1. Per germline, CDR1 SGHTA and CDR2 FQGNSA. CDR3 length equals 14 residues. Losses at the gene ends were 4 bases for V and 4 bases for J; bases not matched to a gene: 4. CDR3 sequence reads: CASSSTGGSYGYTF. The CDR3, as DNA: TGTGCCAGCAGCTCTACAGGGGGCTCCTATGGCTACACCTTC.

J is TRBJ1-5 and V is TRBV6-1; 7 positions match TRBD1. In germline, CDR1 is MNHNS, CDR2 SASEGT. This CDR3 has 14 amino acids. Trimming removed 6 bases from V and 1 base from J; junction bases left unmatched: 3. Here the CDR3 reads CASRTGQSNQPQHF. CDR3 sequence (DNA): TGTGCCAGCAGAACGGGACAGAGCAATCAGCCCCAGCATTTT.

Many counts were recorded for this clone. V usage is TRBV2 and J usage is TRBJ2-5; D is perhaps TRBD1 or TRBD2 (6 bases each). The CDR3 extends over 18 amino acids. Trimming left V 6 bases short and J 4 bases short, with 27 bases between. Germline lookup yields CDR1 SNHLY and CDR2 FYNNEI. The CDR3 DNA sequence: TGTGCCAGCAGGGGGGGACGTGGAACAGGGCGCTTCGGAGAGACCCAGTACTTC. Its translation is CASRGGRGTGRFGETQYF.

The chain couples TRBV11-2 to TRBJ2-1, with D hard to call. Germline V gene data show CDR1 as SGHAT and CDR2 as FQNNGV. V lost 5 bases and J 7 bases, leaving 15 bases between the germline ends. The length of the CDR3 is 14 residues. The CDR3 DNA follows: TGTGCCAGCAGCCCCTATAGGGTCGGGAATGAGCAGTTCTTC. It is translated as CASSPYRVGNEQFF.

This clone showed up just a few times. The CDR3 loop is CASSLGAGIQYF. Written as DNA, the CDR3 is TGTGCCAGCAGCTTAGGGGCAGGGATTCAGTACTTC. The chain uses TRBV11-2 and TRBJ2-4; perhaps TRBD1 as D (5 bases). The ends were cut back, 1 base at V and 10 bases at J, with 8 bases in the middle. This CDR3 has 12 residues. Looked up from germline, CDR1 is SGHAT and CDR2 is FQNNGV.

The V call is TRBV6-5, the J call TRBJ1-2, with D perhaps matching TRBD1 (5 bases). The CDR3 contains 10 residues. The germline CDR1 and CDR2 sequences are MNHEY and SVGAGI. The CDR3 DNA sequence: TGTGCTGGGGGTGCCTATGGCTACACCTTC. Amino acid sequence: CAGGAYGYTF.

This clone has a count of ten or more. This chain connects TRBV18 to TRBJ2-5, with a weak D call TRBD1 (6 bases). V was shortened by 4 bases and J by 6 bases, with 12 bases between the two germline ends. The CDR3 runs 13 residues. Germline lookup yields CDR1 KGHSH and CDR2 LQKENI. The CDR3 sequence: CASSHDRSKTQYF. The CDR3 DNA sequence: TGTGCCAGCTCACACGACAGGTCGAAGACCCAGTACTTC.

This clone was picked up a small number of times. The rearrangement links TRBV7-9 to TRBJ1-2, with D maybe TRBD1 (5 bases). This CDR3 region has 14 residues. V was clipped by 4 bases and J by 2 bases, with 11 bases between them. Per germline, CDR1 SEHNR and CDR2 FQNEAQ (reference sequence). CDR3 sequence reads: CASSSHDRNYGYTF. CDR3 nucleotides: TGTGCCAGCAGCTCCCATGACAGAAACTATGGCTACACCTTC.

This clone was counted at least ten times. Distinct nucleotide sequences in the sample also encode this CDR3. The chain uses TRBV10-3 and TRBJ2-3; 7 bases map to TRBD1. With 0 bases clipped from V and 3 bases from J, the junction kept 0 bases outside the gene matches. From germline, CDR1 is ENHRY and CDR2 SYGVKD. The CDR3 runs to 14 residues. This chain's CDR3 is CAISESTGTDTQYF. DNA of the CDR3: TGTGCCATCAGTGAGTCGACAGGGACAGATACGCAGTATTTT.

This clone showed up just a few times. The rearrangement links TRBV4-2 to TRBJ1-2; 8 bases are a match to TRBD1. This CDR3 contains 14 residues. V trimming: 4 bases; J trimming: 4 bases; junction bases outside the gene matches: 5. Germline CDR1 and CDR2: LGHNA and YNFKEQ. CDR3 loop: CASSRGQGPYGYTF. As DNA, the CDR3 is TGTGCCAGCAGCCGTGGACAGGGACCCTATGGCTACACCTTC.

This clone turned up a few times. The rearrangement links TRBV18 to TRBJ1-5; possible D gene TRBD1, 5 bases. The V end was cut by 3 bases, the J end by 2 bases, with 14 bases between. The germline V gene has CDR1 KGHSH and CDR2 LQKENI. This CDR3 is 16 amino acids long. The CDR3: CASSPPGGGGNQPQHF. CDR3 DNA: TGTGCCAGCTCACCCCCGGGGGGAGGTGGCAATCAGCCCCAGCATTTT.

A few counts support this clone. V usage is TRBV27 and J usage is TRBJ2-1, with D maybe TRBD2 (5 bases). The CDR3 contains 14 residues. The germline V and J ends were trimmed by 5 bases and 3 bases, with 11 bases remaining between them. CDR1 and CDR2 (germline): MNHEY, SMNVEV (reference sequence). The CDR3 spells CASSGASHYNEQFF. The CDR3, as DNA: TGTGCCAGCAGTGGCGCTAGCCACTACAATGAGCAGTTCTTC.